This T cell receptor beta chain stems from a study of T cells after yellow fever vaccination. Notes on the study in general: The booster response re-showed most primary clones: around 95% CD4, more than 70% CD8.

As for this clonotype: Its antigen is as yet unknown.

By 5'RACE template switching, TCR cDNA was produced, with a universal primer site and UMIs added in the process. Using its own MiXCR run on the 5' RACE reads, TCRdb lists one record per CDR3 protein. Among approximately 160,000 distinct CDR3 sequences listed, around 9.3% were seen once. The germline V and J ends were trimmed by 6 bases and 0 bases, with 15 bases remaining between them. Germline assignment: CDR1 LGHDT and CDR2 YNNKEL (reference sequence). This CDR3 comprises 16 residues. The V gene is TRBV3-1, the J gene TRBJ2-4, with TRBD1 as a possible D gene (6 bases). The sample consisted of CD8+ T cells sorted from PBMCs, taken 45 days after the yellow fever booster vaccination. This receptor was identified in a man between 18 and 29 years old who received the YFV17D yellow fever vaccine. CDR3 in amino acids: CASSPDVGAAKNIQYF. The DNA of the CDR3 is TGTGCCAGCAGTCCCGATGTGGGGGCAGCCAAAAACATTCAGTACTTC. Based on the CDR3 plus reference TRBV3-1 and TRBJ2-4, the full variable domain is DTAVSQTPKYLVTQMGNDKSIKCEQNLGHDTMYWYKQDSKKFLKIMFSYNNKELIINETVPNRFSPKSPDKAHLNLHINSLELGDSAVYFCASSPDVGAAKNIQYFGAGTRLSVL.